The 28 T cell receptor beta chains presented below share a single source sample, sequenced in a study of CD8+ T cells in alopecia areata. Investigators isolated RNA and reverse transcribed it into cDNA to act as the sequencing template. Measured with immunoSEQ multiplex PCR; TCRdb has only the in-frame clones, and not every one. Counted here are over 150,000 clones, 63% occurring once; the ten biggest clones make up 1.7%. The input for sequencing was CD4+ T cells sorted from blood, taken at week 0. These receptors came from a human donor with alopecia areata.

This clone was seen a few times. The chain combines TRBV19 with TRBJ1-5, with 8 bases lining up with TRBD1. CDR1 is LNHDA, CDR2 SQIVND, per germline (reference sequence). The V segment lost 9 bases and the J segment 7 bases; nucleotides outside the gene matches: 11. The CDR3 loop spans 14 amino acids. The CDR3 region has the DNA TGTGCCAGCCTTAAGGACAGGGAGGGCCAGCCCCAGCATTTT. Amino acids: CASLKDREGQPQHF.

The chain couples TRBV7-2 to TRBJ2-3; no clear D gene. The CDR3 sequence is 13 residues long. V shed 5 bases and J shed 4 bases, with 10 bases lying between them. Germline V gene data show CDR1 as SGHTA and CDR2 as FQGNSA. CDR3 in amino acids: CASSMILPDTQYF. The CDR3 coding sequence is TGTGCCAGCAGCATGATTTTGCCAGATACGCAGTATTTT. The full variable domain, rest sourced from reference TRBV7-2 and TRBJ2-3, is GAGVSQSPSNKVTEKGKDVELRCDPISGHTALYWYRQSLGQGLEFLIYFQGNSAPDKSGLPSDRFSAERTGGSVSTLTIQRTQQEDSAVYLCASSMILPDTQYFGPGTRLTVL.

CDR3 protein: CASSYPGTYGYTF. The CDR3 DNA reads TGTGCCAGCAGCTACCCCGGGACCTATGGCTACACCTTC. V is TRBV5-6 and J is TRBJ1-2; D possibly corresponds to TRBD1 (5 bases). CDR3 length equals 13 residues. The V and J ends lost 3 bases and 4 bases respectively, with 10 bases between them. The germline V gene encodes CDR1 SGHDT and CDR2 YYEEEE.

The gene calls are TRBV11-2 and TRBJ2-5; perhaps TRBD2 as D (6 bases). The CDR3 consists of 15 residues. Germline CDR1 reads SGHAT; CDR2 reads FQNNGV. V was clipped by 1 base and J by 4 bases, with 13 bases between them. DNA of the CDR3: TGTGCCAGCAGCTTAGGCGGGGACTTCAGAGAGACCCAGTACTTC. Translating gives CASSLGGDFRETQYF.

This clone occurred once. V usage is TRBV5-1 and J usage is TRBJ2-2, with D possibly being TRBD2 (6 bases). This CDR3 is built from 14 residues. Germline CDR1 and CDR2: SGHRS and YFSETQ. V lost 4 bases and J 6 bases, leaving 13 bases between the germline ends. The CDR3 region is CASSLIGRPGELFF. The CDR3 coding sequence is TGCGCCAGCAGCCTGATTGGGAGGCCCGGGGAGCTGTTTTTT. The full variable domain, rest sourced from reference TRBV5-1 and TRBJ2-2, is KAGVTQTPRYLIKTRGQQVTLSCSPISGHRSVSWYQQTPGQGLQFLFEYFSETQRNKGNFPGRFSGRQFSNSRSEMNVSTLELGDSALYLCASSLIGRPGELFFGEGSRLTVL.

The chain couples TRBV5-6 to TRBJ1-6, with 7 bases matching TRBD1. The CDR3 is made up of 15 amino acids. V was pared by 4 bases and J by 8 bases, with 9 bases of the junction left unmatched. CDR1 is SGHDT and CDR2 is YYEEEE in the germline V gene. The CDR3 region has the DNA TGTGCCAGCAGCCGCTTAGACAGGGTGGATTCACCCCTCCACTTT. This gives the protein CASSRLDRVDSPLHF.

J is TRBJ1-5 and V is TRBV29-1; D unclear. V shed 4 bases and J shed 5 bases, with 12 bases lying between them. There are 13 residues in the CDR3. Germline assignment: CDR1 SQVTM and CDR2 ANQGSEA. The CDR3 sequence is CSVVSQPDQPQHF. CDR3 coding DNA: TGCAGCGTTGTTTCTCAGCCAGATCAGCCCCAGCATTTT.

The chain combines TRBV29-1 with TRBJ2-7, with D unclear. This CDR3 is built from 14 residues. CDR1 and CDR2 (germline): SQVTM, ANQGSEA. V lost 1 base, J lost 5 bases, and 15 bases lay in between. The CDR3 region has the DNA TGCAGCGTTGAAGGGGGTCCGGGTGTACACGAGCAGTACTTC. Encoded protein: CSVEGGPGVHEQYF.

The sample holds a few counts of this clone. The V and J genes are TRBV6-1 and TRBJ2-1; TRBD2 is a possible D gene (6 bases). Trimming left V 2 bases short and J 9 bases short, with 8 bases between. This CDR3 comprises 12 residues. CDR1 is MNHNS, CDR2 SASEGT, per germline. The CDR3 region is CASSEYGSEQFF. CDR3 nucleotides: TGTGCCAGCAGTGAATACGGGAGTGAGCAGTTCTTC.

The J gene is TRBJ1-5, the V gene TRBV27; 7 nucleotides agree with TRBD1. V lost 5 bases to trimming and J lost 11 bases; unmatched junction nucleotides: 15. This CDR3 has 15 amino acids. CDR1 is MNHEY, CDR2 SMNVEV, per germline (reference sequence). CDR3 in amino acids: CASSPIGTAQSAQHF. DNA for the CDR3: TGTGCCAGCAGTCCGATCGGGACAGCACAATCAGCCCAGCATTTT.

V and J are TRBV2 and TRBJ1-5; D is unresolved. Looked up from germline, CDR1 is SNHLY and CDR2 is FYNNEI. The CDR3 contains 14 residues. V gave up 4 bases and J gave up 2 bases, with 9 bases separating them. This CDR3 is CASSAVDGNQPQHF. CDR3 in DNA: TGTGCCAGCAGTGCTGTGGATGGCAATCAGCCCCAGCATTTT.

This clone showed up just a few times. The chain couples TRBV11-2 to TRBJ1-4, with 10 bases that match TRBD1. The CDR3 has 17 residues. V gave up 1 base and J gave up 6 bases; unmatched junction bases: 8. Per germline, CDR1 SGHAT and CDR2 FQNNGV. The CDR3 nucleotides are TGTGCCAGCAGCTTAGGGGCGACAGGGGGCGCCTATGAAAAACTGTTTTTT. It is translated as CASSLGATGGAYEKLFF.

This chain connects TRBV18 to TRBJ2-5, with 7 nucleotides matching TRBD1. V lost 0 bases and J lost 6; bases outside the gene matches: 1. This CDR3 is 13 amino acids long. Germline V gene lookup returns CDR1 KGHSH and CDR2 LQKENI. The CDR3: CASSPPTGKTQYF. The CDR3 DNA sequence: TGTGCCAGCTCACCACCGACAGGGAAGACCCAGTACTTC.

The J gene is TRBJ2-7, the V gene TRBV27; maybe TRBD2 (6 bases). This CDR3 contains 12 residues. Trimming left V 3 bases short and J 5 bases short, with 8 bases between. Germline CDR1 is MNHEY and CDR2 is SMNVEV (reference sequence). CDR3 nucleotide sequence: TGTGCCAGCAGTTTCTCGGGGGACGAGCAGTACTTC. This gives the protein CASSFSGDEQYF.

This clone has just a few counts. The chain's CDR3 is CASTRWGDYEQYF. The CDR3 bases are TGTGCCAGCACCAGATGGGGAGACTACGAGCAGTACTTC. V is TRBV7-2 and J is TRBJ2-7; D possibly corresponds to TRBD2 (5 bases). Trimming cost V 7 bases and J 3 bases, with 13 bases left between them. CDR1 is SGHTA and CDR2 is FQGNSA in the germline V gene. The CDR3 has 13 amino acids.

CDR3 bases: TGTGCCAGCAGTGCTGGGATACAGGGAAGAGGCTACACCTTC. Its protein is CASSAGIQGRGYTF. The J gene is TRBJ1-2, the V gene TRBV2, with a tentative D call TRBD1 (6 bases). V was shortened by 4 bases and J by 8 bases, with 17 bases between the two germline ends. The germline V gene encodes CDR1 SNHLY and CDR2 FYNNEI. The CDR3 extends over 14 amino acids. The full variable domain, its missing parts supplied by reference TRBV2 and TRBJ1-2, is EPEVTQTPSHQVTQMGQEVILRCVPISNHLYFYWYRQILGQKVEFLVSFYNNEISEKSEIFDDQFSVERPDGSNFTLKIRSTKLEDSAMYFCASSAGIQGRGYTFGSGTRLTVV.

The chain carries TRBV5-1 and TRBJ2-7, with TRBD1 as a possible D gene (6 bases). Germline V CDR1 and CDR2: SGHRS, YFSETQ. Trimming cost V 0 bases and J 5 bases, with 15 bases left between them. This CDR3 spans 15 amino acids. CDR3 nucleotides: TGCGCCAGCAGCTTGGGGCAGGGGCCACTTGACGAGCAGTACTTC. This translates into CASSLGQGPLDEQYF.

There are a few counts of this clone. The chain couples TRBV19 to TRBJ2-3, with D perhaps being TRBD1 or TRBD2 (5 bases each). Germline assignment: CDR1 LNHDA and CDR2 SQIVND (reference sequence). V was pared by 5 bases and J by 4 bases, with 16 bases between. The CDR3 loop spans 15 amino acids. For the CDR3, the DNA is TGTGCCAGTAGTGTCCGGGACCTATACGCAGATACGCAGTATTTT. Protein product: CASSVRDLYADTQYF.

This chain connects TRBV6-6 to TRBJ1-1; 7 bases match TRBD1. CDR1 is MNHNY, CDR2 SVGAGI, per germline (reference sequence). With V trimmed by 8 bases and J by 4 bases, 10 bases remained unmatched. CDR3 length equals 14 residues. The CDR3 DNA reads TGTGCCAGCGGGGTTACGACAGGGCCCACTGAAGCTTTCTTT. It is translated as CASGVTTGPTEAFF.

The V gene is TRBV5-6, the J gene TRBJ2-7, with D perhaps assigned TRBD1 or TRBD2 (5 bases each). The CDR3 is made up of 14 amino acids. The V and J ends lost 4 bases and 7 bases respectively, with 18 bases between them. Germline CDR1 SGHDT, CDR2 YYEEEE. CDR3 protein: CASSPGRGPMEQYF. Here the CDR3 DNA reads TGTGCCAGCAGCCCGGGACGCGGGCCCATGGAGCAGTACTTC.

In DNA form, the CDR3 reads TGTGCCAGCAGTTTAAGGGCTGTGAACACTGAAGCTTTCTTT. Amino acids: CASSLRAVNTEAFF. This rearrangement joins TRBV27 to TRBJ1-1; D not resolved. From germline, CDR1 is MNHEY and CDR2 SMNVEV (reference sequence). CDR3 length equals 14 residues. V was cut by 2 bases and J by 0 bases, with 7 bases left in between.

This chain connects TRBV5-1 to TRBJ1-1; D ambiguous. V was cut by 3 bases and J by 6 bases, with 15 bases left in between. The CDR3 length is 14 residues. Germline V gene sequence: CDR1 SGHRS, CDR2 YFSETQ. In DNA form, the CDR3 reads TGCGCCAGCAGCTCGGCCCTAGTGGGTGCTGAAGCTTTCTTT. Translation: CASSSALVGAEAFF.

This clone appeared a few times. The gene calls are TRBV9 and TRBJ2-3, with D possibly TRBD2 on 6 matching bases. CDR3 length equals 15 residues. The germline V gene has CDR1 SGDLS and CDR2 YYNGEE. Between the trimmed V and J ends, which lost 0 bases and 2 bases, there was a span of 10 bases. The CDR3 spells CASSVVAGFTDTQYF. In DNA form, the CDR3 reads TGTGCCAGCAGCGTAGTGGCGGGGTTCACAGATACGCAGTATTTT.

This clone was seen many times. Other DNA sequences of this sample code for an identical CDR3. The gene calls are TRBV2 and TRBJ2-3; maybe TRBD1 (5 bases). The CDR3 is made up of 12 amino acids. The germline CDR1 and CDR2 sequences are SNHLY and FYNNEI. V lost 5 bases, J lost 6 bases, and 9 bases lay in between. In DNA form, the CDR3 reads TGTGCCAGCAGTCAGGGTGGGGATACGCAGTATTTT. Encoded protein: CASSQGGDTQYF.

The gene calls are TRBV30 and TRBJ2-5, with 8 bases fitting TRBD1. The CDR3 is made up of 13 amino acids. Trimming at V came to 0 bases and at J to 5 bases, leaving 2 bases not matched to a gene. The V gene's germline CDR1 is GTSNPN and CDR2 SVGIG (reference sequence). CDR3 in amino acids: CAWSVWDRETQYF. In DNA form, the CDR3 reads TGTGCCTGGAGTGTGTGGGACAGGGAGACCCAGTACTTC.

The CDR3 region is CASSEPGQNTGELFF. As DNA, the CDR3 is TGCGCCAGCAGCGAACCGGGACAGAACACCGGGGAGCTGTTTTTT. This rearrangement joins TRBV5-1 to TRBJ2-2, with D tentatively TRBD1 (6 bases). Germline lookup yields CDR1 SGHRS and CDR2 YFSETQ. The CDR3 is made up of 15 amino acids. V was cut by 4 bases and J by 1 base, with 11 bases left in between.

V and J are TRBV5-1 and TRBJ1-1, with TRBD1 matching 8 bases. The CDR3 is 13 residues long. Germline loops: CDR1 SGHRS, CDR2 YFSETQ. V shed 5 bases and J 5 bases; nucleotides not matched to a gene: 5. The CDR3 DNA reads as TGCGCCAGCAGACGGACAGGGAGAACTGAAGCTTTCTTT. The encoded protein is CASRRTGRTEAFF. Based on the CDR3 plus reference TRBV5-1 and TRBJ1-1, the full variable domain is KAGVTQTPRYLIKTRGQQVTLSCSPISGHRSVSWYQQTPGQGLQFLFEYFSETQRNKGNFPGRFSGRQFSNSRSEMNVSTLELGDSALYLCASRRTGRTEAFFGQGTRLTVV.

This chain links TRBV11-3 with TRBJ2-5; D ambiguous. The germline CDR1 and CDR2 sequences are SGHNT and YENEEA. CDR3 size: 14 residues. V was pared by 1 base and J by 5 bases, with 11 bases between. CDR3 DNA: TGTGCCAGCAGCTTAGTGGCCGGCTCGGAGACCCAGTACTTC. Residues: CASSLVAGSETQYF.